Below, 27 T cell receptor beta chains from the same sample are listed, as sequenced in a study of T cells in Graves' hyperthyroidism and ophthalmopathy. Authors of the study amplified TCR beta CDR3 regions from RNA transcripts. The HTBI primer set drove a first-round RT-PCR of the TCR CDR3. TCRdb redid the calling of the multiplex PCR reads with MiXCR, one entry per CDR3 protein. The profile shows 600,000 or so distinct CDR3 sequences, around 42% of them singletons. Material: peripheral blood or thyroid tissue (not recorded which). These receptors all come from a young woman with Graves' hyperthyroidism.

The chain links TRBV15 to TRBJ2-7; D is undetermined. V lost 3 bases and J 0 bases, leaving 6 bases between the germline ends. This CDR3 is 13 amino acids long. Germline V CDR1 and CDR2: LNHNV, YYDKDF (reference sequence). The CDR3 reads CATSSDPSYEQYF. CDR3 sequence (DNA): TGTGCCACCAGCAGTGACCCCTCCTACGAGCAGTACTTC.

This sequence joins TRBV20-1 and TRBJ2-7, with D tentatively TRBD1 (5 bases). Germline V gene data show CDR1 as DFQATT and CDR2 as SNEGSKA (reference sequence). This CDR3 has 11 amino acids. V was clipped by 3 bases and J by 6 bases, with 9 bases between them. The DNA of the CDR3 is TGCAGTGCTAGGGGGCGCGGCGAGCAGTACTTC. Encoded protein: CSARGRGEQYF.

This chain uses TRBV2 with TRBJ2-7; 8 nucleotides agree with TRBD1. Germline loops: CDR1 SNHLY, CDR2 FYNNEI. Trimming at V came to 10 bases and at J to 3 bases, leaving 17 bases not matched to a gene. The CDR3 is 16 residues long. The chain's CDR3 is CAITATTGARNYEQYF. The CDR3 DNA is TGTGCCATCACCGCCACGACAGGGGCGAGAAACTACGAGCAGTACTTC.

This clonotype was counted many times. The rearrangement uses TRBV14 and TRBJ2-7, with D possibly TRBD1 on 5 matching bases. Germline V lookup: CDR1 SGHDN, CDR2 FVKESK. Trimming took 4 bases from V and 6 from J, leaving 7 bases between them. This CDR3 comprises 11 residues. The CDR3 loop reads CASSPGFEQYF. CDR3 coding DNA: TGTGCCAGCAGCCCAGGGTTCGAGCAGTACTTC. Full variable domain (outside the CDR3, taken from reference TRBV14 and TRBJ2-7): EAGVTQFPSHSVIEKGQTVTLRCDPISGHDNLYWYRRVMGKEIKFLLHFVKESKQDESGMPNNRFLAERTGGTYSTLKVQPAELEDSGVYFCASSPGFEQYFGPGTRLTVT.

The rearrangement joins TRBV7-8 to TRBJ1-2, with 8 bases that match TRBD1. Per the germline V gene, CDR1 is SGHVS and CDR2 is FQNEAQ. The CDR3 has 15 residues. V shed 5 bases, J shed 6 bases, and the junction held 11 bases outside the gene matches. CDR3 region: CASSHDRGRNHGYTF. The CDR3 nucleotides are TGTGCCAGCAGCCACGACAGGGGTAGGAATCATGGCTACACCTTC. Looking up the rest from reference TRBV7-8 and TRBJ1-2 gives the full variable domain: GAGVSQSPRYKVAKRGQDVALRCDPISGHVSLFWYQQALGQGPEFLTYFQNEAQLDKSGLPSDRFFAERPEGSVSTLKIQRTQQEDSAVYLCASSHDRGRNHGYTFGSGTRLTVV.

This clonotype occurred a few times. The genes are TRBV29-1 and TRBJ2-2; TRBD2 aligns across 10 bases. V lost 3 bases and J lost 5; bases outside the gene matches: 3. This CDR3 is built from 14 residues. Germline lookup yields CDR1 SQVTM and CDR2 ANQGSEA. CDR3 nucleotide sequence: TGCAGCGTTGAGAAGACTAGCGGGACCGGGGAGCTGTTTTTT. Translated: CSVEKTSGTGELFF.

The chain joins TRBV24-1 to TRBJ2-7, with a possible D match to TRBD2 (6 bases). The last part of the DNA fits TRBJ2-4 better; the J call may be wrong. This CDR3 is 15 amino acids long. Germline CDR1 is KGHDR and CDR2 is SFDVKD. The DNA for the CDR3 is TGTGCCACCAGTGGGTCTCGGGAGTCCAAAAACATTCAGTACTTC. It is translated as CATSGSRESKNIQYF.

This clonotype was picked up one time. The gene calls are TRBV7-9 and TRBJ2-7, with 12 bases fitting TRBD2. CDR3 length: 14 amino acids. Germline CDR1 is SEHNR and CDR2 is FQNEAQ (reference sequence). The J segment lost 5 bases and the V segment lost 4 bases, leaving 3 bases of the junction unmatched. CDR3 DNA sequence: TGTGCCAGCAGCTCTAGCGGGAGGGGGGACGAGCAGTACTTC. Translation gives CASSSSGRGDEQYF.

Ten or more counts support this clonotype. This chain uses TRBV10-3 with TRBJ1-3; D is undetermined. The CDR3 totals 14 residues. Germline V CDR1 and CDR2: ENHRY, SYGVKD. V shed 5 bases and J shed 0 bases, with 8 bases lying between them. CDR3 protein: CAISYRISGNTIYF. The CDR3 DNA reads TGTGCCATCAGTTACAGAATCTCTGGAAACACCATATATTTT.

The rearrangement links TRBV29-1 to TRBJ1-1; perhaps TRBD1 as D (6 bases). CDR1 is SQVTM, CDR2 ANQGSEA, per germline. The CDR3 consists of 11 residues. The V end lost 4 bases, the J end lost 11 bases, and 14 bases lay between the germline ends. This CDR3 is CSVGEGGSAFF. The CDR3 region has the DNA TGCAGCGTTGGGGAAGGGGGATCGGCTTTCTTT. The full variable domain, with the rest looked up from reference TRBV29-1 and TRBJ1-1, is SAVISQKPSRDICQRGTSLTIQCQVDSQVTMMFWYRQQPGQSLTLIATANQGSEATYESGFVIDKFPISRPNLTFSTLTVSNMSPEDSSIYLCSVGEGGSAFFGQGTRLTVV.

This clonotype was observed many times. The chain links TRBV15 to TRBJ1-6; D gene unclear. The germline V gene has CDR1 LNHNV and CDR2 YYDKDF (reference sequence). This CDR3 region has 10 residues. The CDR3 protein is CENETTALHF. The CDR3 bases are TGTGAAAACGAGACGACTGCCCTCCACTTT.

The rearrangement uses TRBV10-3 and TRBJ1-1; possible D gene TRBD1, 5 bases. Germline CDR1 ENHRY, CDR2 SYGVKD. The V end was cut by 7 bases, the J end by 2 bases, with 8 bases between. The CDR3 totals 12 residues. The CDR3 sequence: CAIKGVNTEAFF. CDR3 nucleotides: TGTGCCATCAAAGGGGTAAACACTGAAGCTTTCTTT.

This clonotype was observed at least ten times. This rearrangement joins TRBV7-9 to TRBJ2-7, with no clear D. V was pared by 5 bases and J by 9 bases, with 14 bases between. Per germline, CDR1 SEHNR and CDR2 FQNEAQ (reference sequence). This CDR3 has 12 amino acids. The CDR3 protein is CASSPRFGWQYF. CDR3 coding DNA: TGTGCCAGCAGCCCCAGGTTCGGATGGCAGTACTTC.

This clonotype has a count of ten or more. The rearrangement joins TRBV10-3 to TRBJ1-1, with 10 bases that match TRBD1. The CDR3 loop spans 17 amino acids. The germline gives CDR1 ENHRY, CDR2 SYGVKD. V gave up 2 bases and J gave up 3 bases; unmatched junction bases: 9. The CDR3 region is CAISERTGGPWDTEAFF. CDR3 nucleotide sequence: TGTGCCATCAGTGAGAGGACAGGGGGTCCTTGGGACACTGAAGCTTTCTTT.

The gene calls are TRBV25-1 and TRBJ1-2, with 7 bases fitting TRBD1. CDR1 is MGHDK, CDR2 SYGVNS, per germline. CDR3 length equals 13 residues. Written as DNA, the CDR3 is TGTGCTACCCCGGACAGGTTTAACTATGGCTACACCTTC. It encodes CATPDRFNYGYTF.

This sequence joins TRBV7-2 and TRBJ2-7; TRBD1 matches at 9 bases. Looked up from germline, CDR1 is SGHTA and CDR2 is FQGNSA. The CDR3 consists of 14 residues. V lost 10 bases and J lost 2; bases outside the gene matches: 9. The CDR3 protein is CATADRGQAYEQYF. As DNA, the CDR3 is TGTGCCACCGCGGACAGGGGACAGGCCTACGAGCAGTACTTC.

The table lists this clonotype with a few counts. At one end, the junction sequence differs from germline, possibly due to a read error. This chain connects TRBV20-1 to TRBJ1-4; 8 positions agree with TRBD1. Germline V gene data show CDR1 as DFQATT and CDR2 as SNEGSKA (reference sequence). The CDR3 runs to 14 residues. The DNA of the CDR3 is TGTAGTGCGCAACAGGGGGCAACTAATGAAAAACTGTTTTTT. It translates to CSAQQGATNEKLFF.

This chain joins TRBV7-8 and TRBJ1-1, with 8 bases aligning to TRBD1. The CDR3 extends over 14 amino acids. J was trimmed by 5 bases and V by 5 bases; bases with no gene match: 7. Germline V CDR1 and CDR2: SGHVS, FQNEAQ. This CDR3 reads CASSVRTGRTEAFF. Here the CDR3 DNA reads TGTGCCAGCAGCGTGCGGACAGGGCGGACTGAAGCTTTCTTT. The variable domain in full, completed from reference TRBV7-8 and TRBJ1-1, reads GAGVSQSPRYKVAKRGQDVALRCDPISGHVSLFWYQQALGQGPEFLTYFQNEAQLDKSGLPSDRFFAERPEGSVSTLKIQRTQQEDSAVYLCASSVRTGRTEAFFGQGTRLTVV.

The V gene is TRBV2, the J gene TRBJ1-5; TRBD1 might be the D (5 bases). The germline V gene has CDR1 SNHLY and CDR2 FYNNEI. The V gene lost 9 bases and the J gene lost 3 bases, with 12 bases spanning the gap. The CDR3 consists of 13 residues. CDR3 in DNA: TGTGCCAGTAAACAGGAGACCAATCAGCCCCAGCATTTT. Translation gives CASKQETNQPQHF.

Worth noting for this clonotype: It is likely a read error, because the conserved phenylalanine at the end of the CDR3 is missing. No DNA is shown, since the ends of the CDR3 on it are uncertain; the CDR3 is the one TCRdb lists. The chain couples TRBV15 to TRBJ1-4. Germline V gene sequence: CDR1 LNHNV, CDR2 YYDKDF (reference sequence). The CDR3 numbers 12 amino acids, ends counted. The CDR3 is CATSRDGILSKA.

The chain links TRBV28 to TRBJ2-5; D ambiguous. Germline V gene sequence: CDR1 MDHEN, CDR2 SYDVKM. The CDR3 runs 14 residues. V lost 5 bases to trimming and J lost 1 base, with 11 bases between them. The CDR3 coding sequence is TGTGCCAGCAGTCCGGACGTGATCCAAGAGACCCAGTACTTC. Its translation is CASSPDVIQETQYF.

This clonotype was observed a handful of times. CDR3 sequence: CSLANQPQHF. CDR3 coding DNA: TGCAGCTTAGCCAATCAGCCCCAGCATTTT. The genes are TRBV29-1 and TRBJ1-5; D not resolved. Germline lookup yields CDR1 SQVTM and CDR2 ANQGSEA. V lost 8 bases, J lost 3 bases, and 5 bases lay in between. CDR3 length: 10 residues.

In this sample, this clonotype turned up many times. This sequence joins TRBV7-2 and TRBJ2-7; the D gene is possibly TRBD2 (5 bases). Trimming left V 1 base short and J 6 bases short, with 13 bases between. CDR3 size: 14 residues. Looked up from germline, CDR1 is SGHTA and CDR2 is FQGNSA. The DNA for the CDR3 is TGTGCCAGCAGCTTAGGGATCCCAGCGGTCGAGCAGTACTTC. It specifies CASSLGIPAVEQYF.

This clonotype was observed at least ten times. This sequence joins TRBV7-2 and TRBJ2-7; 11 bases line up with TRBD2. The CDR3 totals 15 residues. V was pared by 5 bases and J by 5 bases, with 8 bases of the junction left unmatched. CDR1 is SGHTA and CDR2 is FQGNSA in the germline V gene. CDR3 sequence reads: CASSRFLAGGNEQYF. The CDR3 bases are TGTGCCAGCAGCCGATTCCTAGCGGGAGGCAACGAGCAGTACTTC.

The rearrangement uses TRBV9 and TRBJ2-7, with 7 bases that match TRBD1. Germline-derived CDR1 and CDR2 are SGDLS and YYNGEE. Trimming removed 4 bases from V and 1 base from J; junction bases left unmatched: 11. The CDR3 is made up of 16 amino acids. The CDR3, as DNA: TGTGCCAGCAGCCCTAGTGGGAAGGGGGCATCCTACGAGCAGTACTTC. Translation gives CASSPSGKGASYEQYF. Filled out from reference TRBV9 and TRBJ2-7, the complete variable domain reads DSGVTQTPKHLITATGQRVTLRCSPRSGDLSVYWYQQSLDQGLQFLIQYYNGEERAKGNILERFSAQQFPDLHSELNLSSLELGDSALYFCASSPSGKGASYEQYFGPGTRLTVT.

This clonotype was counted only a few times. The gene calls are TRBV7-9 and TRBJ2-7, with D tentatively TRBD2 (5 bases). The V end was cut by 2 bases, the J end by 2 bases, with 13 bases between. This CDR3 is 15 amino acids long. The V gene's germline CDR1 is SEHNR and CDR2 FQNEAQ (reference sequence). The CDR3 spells CASSLREQATYEQYF. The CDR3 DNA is TGTGCCAGCAGCTTAAGGGAGCAGGCTACCTACGAGCAGTACTTC.

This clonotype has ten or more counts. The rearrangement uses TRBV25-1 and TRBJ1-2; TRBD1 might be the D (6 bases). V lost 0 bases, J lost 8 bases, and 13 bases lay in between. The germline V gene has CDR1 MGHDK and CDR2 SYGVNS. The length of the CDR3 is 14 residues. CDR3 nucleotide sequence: TGTGCCAGCAGTGAATACACAGGGCTAGAGGGCTACACCTTC. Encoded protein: CASSEYTGLEGYTF.